One sample yielded the 28 T cell receptor beta chains listed below, sequenced in a study of regulatory T cells in long-lasting Graves disease. With iRepertoire HTBI primers and Arm-PCR of CDR3 regions, TCR beta libraries were built. TCRdb processed the multiplex PCR reads anew with MiXCR; each CDR3 protein has one entry. The sample holds hundreds of thousands of distinct CDR3 sequences; around 17% are singletons and the top ten take 25% to 30%. Time point described: newly diagnosed GD, antithyroid drugs for less than 3 months. The TCR library was prepared using RNA isolated from PBMCs. This sample was also put to use in a study of T cells in Graves' hyperthyroidism and ophthalmopathy.

Sequencing used peripheral blood mononuclear cells (PBMCs), obtained at new diagnosis, from a patient treated with antithyroid drugs. These TCRs come from a man aged 40-49 years with Graves disease.

A few counts support this clonotype. At one of its ends the junction is not consistent with the germline gene, which may arise from a read error. The V and J genes are TRBV24-1 and TRBJ2-7, with 7 bases matching TRBD1. Germline V gene data show CDR1 as KGHDR and CDR2 as SFDVKD. This CDR3 is 18 amino acids long. DNA for the CDR3: TGTGCCACCAGTGATTTGCCCCGTGACAGGGAGTTTCTACACGAGCAGTGCTTC. Translating gives CATSDLPRDREFLHEQCF.

The chain joins TRBV28 to TRBJ2-6; tentatively, D is TRBD2 (5 bases). Trimming removed 6 bases from V and 0 bases from J, with 12 bases in between. CDR1 is MDHEN, CDR2 SYDVKM, per germline. This CDR3 comprises 16 residues. CDR3 loop: CASRTPGGSGANVLTF. CDR3 in DNA: TGTGCCAGCAGGACCCCAGGAGGCTCTGGGGCCAACGTCCTGACTTTC. The full variable domain, rest sourced from reference TRBV28 and TRBJ2-6, is DVKVTQSSRYLVKRTGEKVFLECVQDMDHENMFWYRQDPGLGLRLIYFSYDVKMKEKGDIPEGYSVSREKKERFSLILESASTNQTSMYLCASRTPGGSGANVLTFGAGSRLTVL.

To note about this clonotype: A far larger clone lies a single base away; this is likely a read error. The V call is TRBV7-9, the J call TRBJ2-3, with D possibly being TRBD1 (6 bases). The V and J ends lost 5 bases and 4 bases respectively, with 28 bases between them. The CDR3 is made up of 19 amino acids. Per germline, CDR1 SEHNR and CDR2 FQNEAQ (reference sequence). The CDR3 coding sequence is TGTGCCAGCAGCCCGAGGGGGTTATGGATAGGAGGAAGCGCAGATACGCAGTATTTT. This encodes CASSPRGLWIGGSADTQYF.

This clonotype was seen many times. This chain joins TRBV27 and TRBJ1-4; tentative D call: TRBD1 (5 bases). The V gene lost 5 bases and the J gene lost 4 bases, with 11 bases spanning the gap. Germline values: CDR1 MNHEY, CDR2 SMNVEV (reference sequence). There are 14 residues in the CDR3. CDR3 loop: CASSRRGFNEKLFF. The CDR3 DNA sequence: TGTGCCAGCAGTCGAAGGGGATTTAATGAAAAACTGTTTTTT.

This clonotype appeared a few times. The chain links TRBV2 to TRBJ2-7; 7 positions match TRBD2. The CDR3 extends over 11 amino acids. The ends lost 7 bases at V and 12 bases at J; junction bases unmatched: 9. Per germline, CDR1 SNHLY and CDR2 FYNNEI. The CDR3 region has the DNA TGTGCCAGCATCCTGGGAGGGGACCCGTACTTC. Translated: CASILGGDPYF.

Many counts were recorded for this clonotype. The chain combines TRBV30 with TRBJ1-4, with unresolved D. Trimming shortened V by 0 bases and J by 5 bases, and 16 bases separated the two germline ends. The CDR3 covers 16 residues. The germline V gene has CDR1 GTSNPN and CDR2 SVGIG (reference sequence). The CDR3 reads CAWSVFGSDQNEKLFF. CDR3 sequence (DNA): TGTGCCTGGAGTGTATTCGGATCGGATCAGAATGAAAAACTGTTTTTT. Full variable domain (outside the CDR3, taken from reference TRBV30 and TRBJ1-4): SQTIHQWPATLVQPVGSPLSLECTVEGTSNPNLYWYRQAAGRGLQLLFYSVGIGQISSEVPQNLSASRPQDRQFILSSKKLLLSDSGFYLCAWSVFGSDQNEKLFFGSGTQLSVL.

The table lists this clonotype with many counts. CDR3 in amino acids: CASGTGITEAFF. The CDR3 region has the DNA TGTGCCAGTGGGACAGGGATCACTGAAGCTTTCTTT. The rearrangement joins TRBV19 to TRBJ1-1; 9 bases are a match to TRBD1. There are 12 residues in the CDR3. The V gene's germline CDR1 is LNHDA and CDR2 SQIVND (reference sequence). V trimming: 8 bases; J trimming: 4 bases; junction bases outside the gene matches: 2.

This clonotype was detected ten times or more. This chain connects TRBV28 to TRBJ2-3; D remains ambiguous. Trimming stripped 6 bases from V and 3 bases from J, with 10 bases between. CDR1 and CDR2 from the germline V gene are MDHEN and SYDVKM. The CDR3 has 13 residues. The CDR3 sequence: CASSPDKTDTQYF. In DNA, the CDR3 is TGTGCCAGCAGCCCCGATAAAACAGATACGCAGTATTTT.

The rearrangement links TRBV2 to TRBJ2-7, with D unresolved. Trimming pared 11 bases from V and 0 bases from J, leaving 14 bases between. Germline V gene lookup returns CDR1 SNHLY and CDR2 FYNNEI. The CDR3 consists of 13 residues. The CDR3 loop reads CALDRGPSYEQYF. The CDR3 nucleotides read TGTGCCCTCGACCGAGGCCCCTCCTACGAGCAGTACTTC.

In this sample, this clonotype turned up a few times. The V and J genes are TRBV20-1 and TRBJ2-5; TRBD2 aligns across 12 bases. The CDR3 runs to 18 residues. In germline, CDR1 is DFQATT, CDR2 SNEGSKA (reference sequence). J was trimmed by 5 bases and V by 1 base; bases with no gene match: 14. The CDR3 bases are TGCAGTGCTAGAGGCAGGGTGGCTAGCGGGGGGGCTGAGGAGACCCAGTACTTC. This encodes CSARGRVASGGAEETQYF.

The sample holds many counts of this clonotype. The CDR3 DNA follows: TGTGCCAGCAGGATGTATGGGGGCGGGGAGCTGTTTTTT. As protein: CASRMYGGGELFF. The chain combines TRBV5-5 with TRBJ2-2, with D perhaps assigned TRBD1 or TRBD2 (5 bases each). V gave up 5 bases and J gave up 7 bases, with 12 bases separating them. The germline V gene encodes CDR1 SGHKS and CDR2 YYEKEE (reference sequence). This CDR3 spans 13 amino acids.

The sample holds many counts of this clonotype. The V and J genes are TRBV14 and TRBJ1-2; maybe TRBD1 (5 bases). CDR3 length: 16 amino acids. Germline-derived CDR1 and CDR2 are SGHDN and FVKESK. V lost 1 base to trimming and J lost 4 bases, with 16 bases between them. CDR3 DNA sequence: TGTGCCAGCAGCCAAGGGATTGGGGGACGGAGCTATGGCTACACCTTC. This translates into CASSQGIGGRSYGYTF.

This clonotype was counted a few times. The rearrangement links TRBV5-1 to TRBJ2-1, with a weak D call TRBD1 (5 bases). CDR3 length: 17 residues. V lost 0 bases, J lost 0 bases, and 13 bases lay in between. Germline V gives CDR1 SGHRS, CDR2 YFSETQ. CDR3 in DNA: TGCGCCAGCAGCTTGGCGAGCATAGGGGTCTCCTACAATGAGCAGTTCTTC. Its translation: CASSLASIGVSYNEQFF.

The chain uses TRBV6-1 and TRBJ1-2, with TRBD1 matching over 8 bases. Looked up from germline, CDR1 is MNHNS and CDR2 is SASEGT. The junction had 5 bases not matched to a gene; V was cut back by 6 bases and J by 5 bases. This CDR3 comprises 13 residues. CDR3 nucleotides: TGTGCCAGCAGCACAGGGGGGGAATATGGCTACACCTTC. Translating it yields CASSTGGEYGYTF.

The chain couples TRBV24-1 to TRBJ2-7; TRBD2 matches at 8 bases. The CDR3 totals 16 residues. In germline, CDR1 is KGHDR, CDR2 SFDVKD. Unmatched junction bases numbered 13, after V lost 4 bases and J lost 6 bases. Written as DNA, the CDR3 is TGTGCCACCAGTGACGCCGGGAGGGGGGGGCCGGCCGAGCAGTACTTC. Protein: CATSDAGRGGPAEQYF.

The sample holds many counts of this clonotype. This chain joins TRBV4-1 and TRBJ1-5, with 7 bases fitting TRBD1. This CDR3 has 14 amino acids. With V trimmed by 5 bases and J by 6 bases, 7 bases remained unmatched. Germline CDR1 is MGHRA and CDR2 is YSYEKL. CDR3 amino acids: CASSIGGAGQPQHF. The CDR3 DNA is TGCGCCAGCAGCATAGGGGGCGCGGGTCAGCCCCAGCATTTT.

The table lists this clonotype with many counts. The chain links TRBV5-5 to TRBJ2-1; possible D gene TRBD2, 6 bases. V was shortened by 4 bases and J by 7 bases, with 18 bases between the two germline ends. The germline gives CDR1 SGHKS, CDR2 YYEKEE (reference sequence). The CDR3 has 15 residues. The CDR3 sequence is CASSPVRGGWNEQFF. DNA of the CDR3: TGTGCCAGCAGCCCGGTACGGGGAGGATGGAATGAGCAGTTCTTC.

This chain uses TRBV2 with TRBJ1-5; D possibly corresponds to TRBD1 (5 bases). V lost 8 bases and J lost 6, with 17 bases in between. The CDR3 is 14 amino acids. Germline V lookup: CDR1 SNHLY, CDR2 FYNNEI. The CDR3 DNA sequence: TGTGCCAGCTCCCATGGGGGGGTCGGTCAGCCCCAGCATTTT. Amino acids: CASSHGGVGQPQHF.

This clonotype was observed at least ten times. A much larger clone is a single base away; this may be a read error. J is TRBJ2-7 and V is TRBV6-2 or TRBV6-3, with unresolved D. Trimming stripped 6 bases from V and 0 bases from J, with 6 bases between. Germline CDR1 MNHEY, CDR2 SVGEGT. The CDR3 is made up of 12 amino acids. The CDR3 reads CASRESSYEQYF. The CDR3 DNA is TGTGCCAGCAGGGAGAGCTCCTACGAGCAGTACTTC.

This clonotype was picked up many times. The genes are TRBV18 and TRBJ2-3, with TRBD1 identical over 8 bases. Germline assignment: CDR1 KGHSH and CDR2 LQKENI. With V trimmed by 5 bases and J by 0 bases, 1 base remained unmatched. CDR3 length: 14 residues. The CDR3, as DNA: TGTGCCAGCTCAAGGACAGGGAGCACAGATACGCAGTATTTT. It specifies CASSRTGSTDTQYF. Together with reference TRBV18 and TRBJ2-3, the CDR3 gives the full variable domain: NAGVMQNPRHLVRRRGQEARLRCSPMKGHSHVYWYRQLPEEGLKFMVYLQKENIIDESGMPKERFSAEFPKEGPSILRIQQVVRGDSAAYFCASSRTGSTDTQYFGPGTRLTVL.

This clonotype was observed at least ten times. The chain uses TRBV5-1 and TRBJ1-5; 7 bases align to TRBD1. The CDR3 extends over 13 amino acids. After removal of 9 bases from V and 5 bases from J, the junction contained 8 bases not matched to a gene. Germline CDR1 reads SGHRS; CDR2 reads YFSETQ. CDR3 residues: CATTQGVHQPQHF. CDR3 DNA: TGCGCCACCACGCAGGGGGTCCATCAGCCCCAGCATTTT.

The chain has TRBV4-2 and TRBJ2-5; D gene uncertain. The CDR3 runs 14 residues. CDR1 is LGHNA and CDR2 is YNFKEQ in the germline V gene. Trimming shortened V by 1 base and J by 5 bases, and 11 bases separated the two germline ends. Here the CDR3 reads CASSQGSRLETQYF. In DNA, the CDR3 is TGTGCCAGCAGCCAAGGGTCAAGACTGGAGACCCAGTACTTC.

As regards this clonotype: A much larger clone differs from this one at a single base, so this may be a read error. This chain joins TRBV2 and TRBJ2-3; D may be TRBD2 (5 bases). Germline assignment: CDR1 SNHLY and CDR2 FYNNEI. CDR3 length equals 15 residues. The CDR3 DNA reads TGTGCCAGCAGCGACATAAGGACCGGGTCCTACGAGCGGTACTTC. This codes for CASSDIRTGSYERYF.

With respect to this clonotype: One junction end does not reproduce the germline sequence, and a read error may be involved. The V call is TRBV20-1, the J call TRBJ2-7, with TRBD1 matching over 8 bases. This CDR3 contains 11 residues. Germline CDR1 is DFQATT and CDR2 is SNEGSKA (reference sequence). Here the CDR3 DNA reads TGCAGCACAGGGGGGAACTACGAACAGTACTTC. It is translated as CSTGGNYEQYF.

Concerning this clonotype itself: A much larger clonotype is one base distant, so this may be a read error. This chain joins TRBV27 and TRBJ2-7; D might be TRBD2 (7 bases). V was cut by 7 bases and J by 7 bases, with 26 bases left in between. Germline CDR1 reads MNHEY; CDR2 reads SMNVEV (reference sequence). This CDR3 region has 16 residues. The CDR3 DNA is TGTGCCAGCACCGGGGGGCCCGGAGTTTCTAACAATGAGCAGTACTTC. Translation gives CASTGGPGVSNNEQYF.

This clonotype was counted a few times. The gene calls are TRBV29-1 and TRBJ2-5, with D perhaps matching TRBD2 (5 bases). Germline lookup yields CDR1 SQVTM and CDR2 ANQGSEA. Trimming removed 7 bases from V and 4 bases from J, with 16 bases in between. The length of the CDR3 is 13 residues. CDR3 nucleotide sequence: TGCAGCGCCCGGCCCGGGGAAGGAGAGACCCAGTACTTC. As protein: CSARPGEGETQYF.

This clonotype was recorded a few times. This rearrangement joins TRBV28 to TRBJ2-5, with 9 bases that match TRBD1. V lost 8 bases, J lost 3 bases, and 7 bases stayed unmatched. Germline lookup yields CDR1 MDHEN and CDR2 SYDVKM. The CDR3 is 14 residues long. The CDR3: CASAPTGGEETQYF. The CDR3 DNA reads TGTGCCAGCGCCCCGACAGGGGGGGAAGAGACCCAGTACTTC. The variable domain in full, with the rest retrieved from reference TRBV28 and TRBJ2-5, is DVKVTQSSRYLVKRTGEKVFLECVQDMDHENMFWYRQDPGLGLRLIYFSYDVKMKEKGDIPEGYSVSREKKERFSLILESASTNQTSMYLCASAPTGGEETQYFGPGTRLLVL.

The chain joins TRBV20-1 to TRBJ2-3; TRBD2 agrees at 8 bases. CDR1 DFQATT and CDR2 SNEGSKA come from the germline V gene (reference sequence). The CDR3 is made up of 21 amino acids. Unmatched junction bases numbered 25, after V lost 0 bases and J lost 5 bases. CDR3 nucleotide sequence: TGCAGTGCTAGAGATTACCCCCCTGTGGGGATAGCGGGGTACTCATTAGATACGCAGTATTTT. Encoded protein: CSARDYPPVGIAGYSLDTQYF.